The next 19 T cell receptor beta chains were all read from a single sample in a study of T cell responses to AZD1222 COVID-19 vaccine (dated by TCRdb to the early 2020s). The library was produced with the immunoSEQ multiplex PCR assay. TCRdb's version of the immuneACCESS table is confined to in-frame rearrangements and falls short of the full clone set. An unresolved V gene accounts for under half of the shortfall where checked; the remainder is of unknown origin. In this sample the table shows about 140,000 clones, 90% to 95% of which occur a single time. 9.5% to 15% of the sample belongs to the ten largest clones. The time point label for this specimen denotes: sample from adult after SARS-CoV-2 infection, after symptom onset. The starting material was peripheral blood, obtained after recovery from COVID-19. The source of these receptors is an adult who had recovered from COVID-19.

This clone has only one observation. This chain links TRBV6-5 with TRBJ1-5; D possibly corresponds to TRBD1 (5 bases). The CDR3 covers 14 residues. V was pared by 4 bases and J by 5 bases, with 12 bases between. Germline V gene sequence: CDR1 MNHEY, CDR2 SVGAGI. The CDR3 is CASSSQGEDQPQHF. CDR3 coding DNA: TGTGCCAGCAGTTCACAAGGGGAGGATCAGCCCCAGCATTTT.

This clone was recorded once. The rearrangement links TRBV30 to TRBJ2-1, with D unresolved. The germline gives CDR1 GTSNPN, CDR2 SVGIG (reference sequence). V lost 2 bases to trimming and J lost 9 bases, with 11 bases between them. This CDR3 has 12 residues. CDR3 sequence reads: CAWSSTPGEQFF. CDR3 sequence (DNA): TGTGCCTGGAGTAGTACTCCTGGTGAGCAGTTCTTC.

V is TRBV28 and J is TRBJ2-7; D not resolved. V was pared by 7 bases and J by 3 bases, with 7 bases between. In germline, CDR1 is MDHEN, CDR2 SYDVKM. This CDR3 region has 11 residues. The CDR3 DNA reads TGTGCCAGCACAGATCGCTACGAGCAGTACTTC. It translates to CASTDRYEQYF.

The CDR3 sequence: CAWSLGDWMKADTQYF. The CDR3 DNA sequence: TGTGCCTGGAGTCTGGGGGATTGGATGAAGGCAGATACGCAGTATTTT. This chain links TRBV30 with TRBJ2-3; D tentatively fits TRBD1 or TRBD2 (5 bases each). Trimming removed 2 bases from V and 4 bases from J, with 19 bases in between. There are 16 residues in the CDR3. Germline V CDR1 and CDR2: GTSNPN, SVGIG (reference sequence).

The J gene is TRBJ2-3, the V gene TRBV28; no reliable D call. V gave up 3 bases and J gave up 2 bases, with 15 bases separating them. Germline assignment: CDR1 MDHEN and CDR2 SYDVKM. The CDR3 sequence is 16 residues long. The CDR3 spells CASSFKVGRITDTQYF. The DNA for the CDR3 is TGTGCCAGCAGTTTCAAGGTAGGGCGGATCACAGATACGCAGTATTTT.

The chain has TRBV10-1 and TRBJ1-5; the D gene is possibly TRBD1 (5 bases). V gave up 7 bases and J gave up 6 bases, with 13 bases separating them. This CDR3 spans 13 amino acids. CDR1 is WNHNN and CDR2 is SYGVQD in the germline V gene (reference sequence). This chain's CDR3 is CASNHSRGQPQHF. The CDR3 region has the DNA TGCGCCAGCAATCATTCGAGGGGTCAGCCCCAGCATTTT.

The CDR3 DNA reads TGTGCCAGCAGTCCGTTTGACAGCCGCCCCTATGGCTACACCTTC. It translates to CASSPFDSRPYGYTF. The chain carries TRBV2 and TRBJ1-2; weak D call: TRBD1 (5 bases). The CDR3 contains 15 residues. Germline lookup yields CDR1 SNHLY and CDR2 FYNNEI. The V gene lost 5 bases and the J gene lost 4 bases, with 17 bases spanning the gap. Together with reference TRBV2 and TRBJ1-2, the CDR3 gives the full variable domain: EPEVTQTPSHQVTQMGQEVILRCVPISNHLYFYWYRQILGQKVEFLVSFYNNEISEKSEIFDDQFSVERPDGSNFTLKIRSTKLEDSAMYFCASSPFDSRPYGYTFGSGTRLTVV.

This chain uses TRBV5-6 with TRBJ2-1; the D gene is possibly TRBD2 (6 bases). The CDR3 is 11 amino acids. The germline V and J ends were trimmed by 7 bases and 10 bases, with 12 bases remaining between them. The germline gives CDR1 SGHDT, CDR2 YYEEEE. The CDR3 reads CASFREREQFF. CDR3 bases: TGTGCCAGCTTTCGGGAGAGGGAGCAGTTCTTC.

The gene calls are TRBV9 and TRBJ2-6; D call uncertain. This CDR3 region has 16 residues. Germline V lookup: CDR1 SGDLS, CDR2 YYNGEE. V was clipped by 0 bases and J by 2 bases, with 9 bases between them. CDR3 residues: CASSVGVGTGANVLTF. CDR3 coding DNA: TGTGCCAGCAGCGTAGGAGTGGGGACTGGGGCCAACGTCCTGACTTTC.

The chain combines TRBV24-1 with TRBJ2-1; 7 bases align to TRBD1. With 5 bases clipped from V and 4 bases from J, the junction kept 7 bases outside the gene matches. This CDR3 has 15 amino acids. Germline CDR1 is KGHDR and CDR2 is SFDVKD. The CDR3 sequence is CATSVQTGLYNEQFF. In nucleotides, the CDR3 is TGTGCCACCAGTGTGCAGACAGGGCTGTACAATGAGCAGTTCTTC.

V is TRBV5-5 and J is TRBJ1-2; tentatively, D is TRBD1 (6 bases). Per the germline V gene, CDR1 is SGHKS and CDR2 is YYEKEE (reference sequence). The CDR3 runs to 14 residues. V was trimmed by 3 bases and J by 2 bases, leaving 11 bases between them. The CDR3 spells CASSWRQVNYGYTF. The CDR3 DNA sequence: TGTGCCAGCAGCTGGAGACAGGTGAACTATGGCTACACCTTC.

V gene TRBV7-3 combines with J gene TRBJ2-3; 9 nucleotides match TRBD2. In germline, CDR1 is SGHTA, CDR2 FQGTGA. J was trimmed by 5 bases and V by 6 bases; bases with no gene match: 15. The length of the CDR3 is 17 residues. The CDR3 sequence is CASRRGMTRAGGDTQYF. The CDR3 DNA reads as TGTGCCAGCAGGCGAGGGATGACTAGAGCGGGAGGAGATACGCAGTATTTT.

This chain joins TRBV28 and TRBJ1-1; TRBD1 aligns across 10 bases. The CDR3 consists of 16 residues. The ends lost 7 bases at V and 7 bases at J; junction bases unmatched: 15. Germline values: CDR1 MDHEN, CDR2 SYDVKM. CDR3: CASIRKTGGYRVEAFF. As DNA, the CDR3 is TGTGCCAGCATCCGCAAGACAGGGGGCTACCGGGTTGAAGCTTTCTTT.

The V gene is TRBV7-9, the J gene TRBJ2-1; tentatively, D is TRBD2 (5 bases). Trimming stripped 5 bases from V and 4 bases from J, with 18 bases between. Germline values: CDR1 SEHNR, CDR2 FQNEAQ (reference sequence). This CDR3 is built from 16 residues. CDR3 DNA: TGTGCCAGCAGCCAGTGGTCCGGGATCGGGTACAATGAGCAGTTCTTC. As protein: CASSQWSGIGYNEQFF. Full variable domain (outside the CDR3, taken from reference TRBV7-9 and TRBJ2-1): DTGVSQNPRHKITKRGQNVTFRCDPISEHNRLYWYRQTLGQGPEFLTYFQNEAQLEKSRLLSDRFSAERPKGSFSTLEIQRTEQGDSAMYLCASSQWSGIGYNEQFFGPGTRLTVL.

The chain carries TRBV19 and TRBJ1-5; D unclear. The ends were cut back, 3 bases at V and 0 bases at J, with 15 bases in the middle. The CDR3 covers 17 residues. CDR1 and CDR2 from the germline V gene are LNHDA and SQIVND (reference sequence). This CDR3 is CASSIAAEKYSNQPQHF. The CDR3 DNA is TGTGCCAGTAGTATTGCGGCAGAGAAATATAGCAATCAGCCCCAGCATTTT.

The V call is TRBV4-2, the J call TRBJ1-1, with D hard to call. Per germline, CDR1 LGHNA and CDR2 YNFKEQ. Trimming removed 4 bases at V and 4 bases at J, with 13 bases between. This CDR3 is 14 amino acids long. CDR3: CASSLGVESTEAFF. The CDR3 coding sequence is TGTGCCAGCAGCCTGGGTGTGGAGAGCACTGAAGCTTTCTTT.

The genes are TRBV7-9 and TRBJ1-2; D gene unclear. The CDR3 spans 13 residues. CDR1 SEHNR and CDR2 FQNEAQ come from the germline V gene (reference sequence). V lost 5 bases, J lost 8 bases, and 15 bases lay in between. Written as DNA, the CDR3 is TGTGCCAGCAGCCCATCTCAACGTCGGGGCTACACCTTC. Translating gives CASSPSQRRGYTF.

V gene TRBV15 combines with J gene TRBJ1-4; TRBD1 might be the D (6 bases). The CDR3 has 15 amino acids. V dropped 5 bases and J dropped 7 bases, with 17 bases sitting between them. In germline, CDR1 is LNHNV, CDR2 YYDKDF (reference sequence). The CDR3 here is CATSGGHREGEKLFF. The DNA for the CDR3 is TGTGCCACCAGCGGGGGACACCGGGAGGGTGAAAAACTGTTTTTT.

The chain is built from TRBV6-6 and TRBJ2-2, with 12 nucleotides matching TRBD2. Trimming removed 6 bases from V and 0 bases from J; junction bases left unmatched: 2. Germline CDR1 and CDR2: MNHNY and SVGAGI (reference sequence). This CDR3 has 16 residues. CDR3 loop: CASSRTSGTNTGELFF. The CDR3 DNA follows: TGTGCCAGCAGCCGGACTAGCGGGACGAACACCGGGGAGCTGTTTTTT.